This TCR beta chain derives from a study of T cells in Graves' hyperthyroidism and ophthalmopathy. Study-wide results and limits: Most thyroid clonotypes expanded above 0.001 appeared in blood too. A model of 13 V-J features distinguished ophthalmopathy from stable hyperthyroidism.

The TCR beta CDR3 regions underwent amplification using RNA transcripts as the source. In the first-round RT-PCR of the TCR CDR3, the HTBI primer set was used. MiXCR, applied by TCRdb to the multiplex PCR reads, yields one record per CDR3 protein. This repertoire shows around 690,000 distinct CDR3 sequences, roughly a sixth found once; its top ten account for about 16%. Investigators excluded patients with uncontrolled infection, other autoimmune disease, pregnancy or lactation. Diagnoses were made from clinical symptoms, serum measures (thyroxine and TRAb), thyroid ultrasound and orbital computed tomography. The table lists this clonotype with a few counts. The antigen is undetermined. The receptor was derived from a man aged 50 to 59 with Graves' hyperthyroidism. The sample taken for sequencing was blood.

The CDR3 here is CASSGGLRDGNEQYF. The DNA for the CDR3 is TGTGCCAGCTCGGGCGGGCTGCGTGACGGGAACGAGCAGTACTTC. The gene calls are TRBV18 and TRBJ2-7; TRBD2 is a possible D gene (5 bases). Germline V CDR1 and CDR2: KGHSH, LQKENI. V lost 6 bases to trimming and J lost 5 bases, with 20 bases between them. This CDR3 has 15 amino acids.